This T cell receptor (beta chain) originates from a study of identical twins. Germline V gives CDR1 SGHKS, CDR2 YYEKEE (reference sequence). Losses at the gene ends were 4 bases for V and 0 bases for J; bases not matched to a gene: 6. CDR3 length: 16 amino acids. cDNA molecules carried unique molecular identifiers, and template switching added a universal primer site. Each CDR3 protein is one row after TCRdb ran MiXCR on the 5' RACE reads. This sample carries hundreds of thousands of distinct CDR3 sequences, 5.5% to 7.5% of them seen once, and the ten largest clones take roughly 1.6%. Study-wide results and limits: Some out-of-frame alpha sequences were shared by twins, and these showed excess low generation probability.

This clonotype was found many times. The antigen remains undetermined. The chain joins TRBV5-5 to TRBJ2-2, with 7 positions matching TRBD1. The specimen sequenced was naive T cells sorted from blood. The receptor comes from a man between 18 and 35 years old in good health. CDR3 protein: CASSRPTGTNTGELFF. For the CDR3, the DNA is TGTGCCAGCAGCAGGCCGACAGGGACGAACACCGGGGAGCTGTTTTTT. Variable domain in full (rest from reference TRBV5-5 and TRBJ2-2): DAGVTQSPTHLIKTRGQQVTLRCSPISGHKSVSWYQQVLGQGPQFIFQYYEKEERGRGNFPDRFSARQFPNYSSELNVNALLLGDSALYLCASSRPTGTNTGELFFGEGSRLTVL.